This entry lists 5 T cell receptor beta chains sequenced from one sample in a study of T cells after yellow fever vaccination. TCRdb analysed the 5' RACE reads with MiXCR anew, one entry per CDR3 protein. Among roughly 340,000 distinct CDR3 sequences listed, 8.7% were seen once. The sample in question was PBMCs, obtained on the day of the first yellow fever vaccination. Receptors originate from a man in his late teens or twenties who received the YFV17D yellow fever vaccine.

The chain has TRBV20-1 and TRBJ2-7; TRBD2 matches at 8 bases. This CDR3 spans 16 amino acids. Germline lookup yields CDR1 DFQATT and CDR2 SNEGSKA (reference sequence). V was clipped by 0 bases and J by 5 bases; unmatched bases: 12. CDR3 in amino acids: CSARDPGGGFLNEQYF. CDR3 DNA sequence: TGCAGTGCTAGAGATCCTGGCGGGGGGTTTCTGAACGAGCAGTACTTC.

This clonotype was found a few times. The chain recombines TRBV20-1 with TRBJ1-6; no reliable D call. Germline CDR1 is DFQATT and CDR2 is SNEGSKA (reference sequence). The CDR3 has 12 residues. The CDR3 region has the DNA TGCAGCGGAGGACCGGATGATTCACCCCTCCACTTT. It encodes CSGGPDDSPLHF.

This chain's CDR3 is CASSLKIRDSQGEKLFF. Here the CDR3 DNA reads TGTGCCAGCAGCTTAAAAATCCGGGACAGCCAGGGGGAAAAACTGTTTTTT. The chain has TRBV7-8 and TRBJ1-4, with 7 positions matching TRBD1. CDR3 length: 17 residues. The V and J ends lost 2 bases and 8 bases, in that order; junction bases with no gene match: 14. Germline lookup yields CDR1 SGHVS and CDR2 FQNEAQ.

The sample holds a few counts of this clonotype. The V gene is TRBV3-1, the J gene TRBJ1-2; D gene uncertain. There are 15 residues in the CDR3. V shed 1 base and J shed 2 bases, with 11 bases lying between them. The germline V gene has CDR1 LGHDT and CDR2 YNNKEL (reference sequence). The CDR3: CASSQAALRNYGYTF. In DNA form, the CDR3 reads TGTGCCAGCAGCCAAGCGGCGTTGCGGAACTATGGCTACACCTTC.

This clonotype appeared many times. This rearrangement joins TRBV12-3 or TRBV12-4 to TRBJ1-1; a weak D match, TRBD1 (6 bases). CDR3 length: 13 residues. V shed 6 bases and J shed 5 bases, with 13 bases lying between them. This CDR3 reads CASSLRGATEAFF. The CDR3 DNA follows: TGTGCCAGCAGCCTTCGGGGGGCGACTGAAGCTTTCTTT.